Listed below are T cell receptor beta chains from one sample, sequenced in a study of blood T cell repertoires in COVID-19. The repertoire was sequenced with immunoSEQ multiplex PCR; TCRdb's copy has only in-frame clones and lacks some. The repertoire holds some 68,000 clones, with about 86% as singletons. Specimen: peripheral blood. All receptors derive from a man aged 45-60 years with active COVID-19. Both conserved end residues are part of each CDR3. D genes are given only for firm matches. A clone size is listed for some rows: how often the clone was seen (once, few, many), or a class if it is expanded.

clone size | J gene | D gene | V gene | CDR3 protein | CDR3 DNA
. | TRBJ2-1 | TRBD2 | TRBV18 | CASSPGRSYNEQFF | TGTGCCAGCTCGCCCGGGAGGTCCTACAATGAGCAGTTCTTC
. | TRBJ2-3 | TRBD2 | TRBV27 | CASRTLAGGHTDTQYF | TGTGCCAGCAGGACGCTAGCGGGGGGTCACACAGATACGCAGTATTTT
. | TRBJ1-2 | TRBD1 | TRBV28 | CASSSRDRGLGNTF | TGTGCCAGCAGTTCCCGGGACAGGGGGCTCGGGAACACCTTC
. | TRBJ2-1 | . | TRBV6-5 | CASSYSPTPNEQFF | TGTGCCAGCAGTTACTCTCCCACACCCAATGAGCAGTTCTTC
. | TRBJ1-2 | . | TRBV28 | CASSLTGRGGGNYGYTF | TGTGCCAGCAGTTTAACCGGGAGGGGCGGGGGCAACTATGGCTACACCTTC
once | TRBJ2-7 | . | TRBV18 | CASSPKGEDEQCF | TGTGCCAGCTCACCTAAGGGAGAGGACGAGCAGTGCTTC
. | TRBJ2-7 | TRBD2 | TRBV11-3 | CASSLVPGGPYEQYF | TGTGCCAGCAGCTTAGTTCCGGGAGGGCCTTACGAGCAGTACTTC
. | TRBJ2-7 | TRBD2 | TRBV5-1 | CASTPGTSGLSSYEQYF | TGCGCCAGCACTCCCGGGACTAGCGGTTTAAGCTCCTACGAGCAGTACTTC
. | TRBJ2-5 | TRBD1 | TRBV18 | CASSPNTGGEETQYF | TGTGCCAGCTCACCGAATACAGGGGGAGAGGAGACCCAGTACTTC
. | TRBJ1-6 | TRBD1 | TRBV28 | CASRPGTASSPLHF | TGTGCCAGCAGACCCGGGACAGCGAGTTCACCCCTCCACTTT
. | TRBJ2-6 | TRBD1 | TRBV18 | CASSLRQGNSGANVLTF | TGTGCCAGCTCACTACGACAGGGGAACTCTGGGGCCAACGTCCTGACTTTC
. | TRBJ2-5 | TRBD2 | TRBV4-3 | CASSQAWAGGKEETQYF | TGCGCCAGCAGCCAAGCTTGGGCGGGAGGCAAGGAAGAGACCCAGTACTTC
. | TRBJ2-2 | . | TRBV6-6 | CASTVQVPTGELFF | TGTGCCAGCACAGTTCAGGTTCCCACCGGGGAGCTGTTTTTT
. | TRBJ2-7 | . | TRBV7-9 | CASSRQITYEQYF | TGTGCCAGCAGCAGACAGATAACCTACGAGCAGTACTTC
. | TRBJ2-7 | . | TRBV19 | CASSIPGRASYEQYF | TGTGCCAGTAGTATACCCGGCAGGGCCTCCTACGAGCAGTACTTC
. | TRBJ2-7 | TRBD2 | TRBV9 | CASSVTSGSFYEQYF | TGTGCCAGCAGCGTGACTAGCGGGAGTTTCTACGAGCAGTACTTC
. | TRBJ2-7 | TRBD2 | TRBV7-2 | CASSSMAGVGYEQYF | TGTGCCAGCAGCTCTATGGCGGGGGTCGGCTACGAGCAGTACTTC
. | TRBJ1-1 | TRBD1 | TRBV6-2/TRBV6-3 | CASSLRGPGEAFF | TGTGCCAGCAGTTTGAGGGGGCCGGGTGAAGCTTTCTTT
. | TRBJ2-2 | . | TRBV7-2 | CASSFRGFLPGELFF | TGTGCCAGCAGCTTTCGGGGTTTCCTTCCCGGGGAGCTGTTTTTT
. | TRBJ1-2 | . | TRBV5-1 | CASSPGYGYTF | TGCGCCAGCAGCCCCGGCTATGGCTACACCTTC
once | TRBJ2-7 | TRBD1 | TRBV7-2 | CASSPQGGRDEQYF | TGTGCCAGCAGCCCCCAAGGGGGCAGGGACGAGCAGTACTTC
. | TRBJ2-3 | TRBD2 | TRBV5-5 | CASRRTSGGRSTDTQYF | TGTGCCAGCAGGAGGACTAGCGGGGGGAGGAGCACAGATACGCAGTATTTT
. | TRBJ2-7 | TRBD2 | TRBV7-3 | CARPGGGRCYEQYF | TGTGCCAGACCCGGGGGAGGGCGGTGCTACGAGCAGTACTTC
. | TRBJ2-3 | TRBD2 | TRBV6-6 | CASSWGGITDTQYF | TGTGCCAGCAGTTGGGGGGGAATCACAGATACGCAGTATTTT
. | TRBJ2-3 | TRBD2 | TRBV7-3 | CASGLATNTDTQYF | TGTGCCAGCGGACTAGCGACTAACACAGATACGCAGTATTTT
. | TRBJ2-1 | TRBD2 | TRBV10-2 | CASSPIVAGDEQFF | TGCGCCAGCAGTCCGATCGTAGCGGGAGATGAGCAGTTCTTC
. | TRBJ2-7 | TRBD1 | TRBV7-2 | CASSGGTGYYEQYF | TGTGCCAGCAGCGGGGGGACAGGGTACTACGAGCAGTACTTC
. | TRBJ1-1 | . | TRBV19 | CASSIFGVNTEAFF | TGTGCCAGTAGTATTTTCGGAGTGAACACTGAAGCTTTCTTT
. | TRBJ2-7 | TRBD2 | TRBV5-1 | CASRGPGLAGDNSYEQYF | TGCGCCAGCAGGGGACCGGGACTAGCGGGGGACAACTCCTACGAGCAGTACTTC
. | TRBJ1-5 | TRBD1 | TRBV7-6 | CASSRRDSGQPQHF | TGTGCCAGCAGCCGCCGGGACAGTGGTCAGCCCCAGCATTTT
. | TRBJ1-1 | TRBD1 | TRBV7-9 | CASIMSDRDTEAFF | TGTGCCAGCATCATGTCGGACAGGGACACTGAAGCTTTCTTT
. | TRBJ2-7 | . | TRBV18 | CASSPGAVTYEQYF | TGTGCCAGCTCACCAGGGGCAGTAACATACGAGCAGTACTTC
once | TRBJ2-7 | TRBD2 | TRBV2 | CASSEGGGRVEQYF | TGTGCCAGCAGTGAAGGTGGCGGGAGGGTCGAGCAGTACTTC
. | TRBJ2-5 | . | TRBV18 | CASSPDRETQYF | TGTGCCAGCTCACCAGACAGGGAGACCCAGTACTTC
. | TRBJ1-5 | . | TRBV9 | CASSPLAHGPQHF | TGTGCCAGCAGCCCGCTTGCGCATGGGCCCCAGCATTTT
. | TRBJ2-1 | . | TRBV10-3 | CAISEGAINNEQFF | TGTGCCATCAGTGAAGGGGCCATAAACAATGAGCAGTTCTTC
. | TRBJ2-1 | TRBD2 | TRBV7-9 | CASSVSGLAGEQFF | TGTGCCAGCAGCGTTTCGGGACTAGCGGGCGAGCAGTTCTTC
. | TRBJ1-2 | . | TRBV6-2/TRBV6-3 | CASSGRGGPLYGYTF | TGTGCCAGCAGTGGGAGAGGGGGTCCCCTCTATGGCTACACCTTC
. | TRBJ2-3 | TRBD2 | TRBV11-3 | CASSFGGSTDTQYF | TGTGCCAGCAGCTTCGGGGGGAGCACAGATACGCAGTATTTT
. | TRBJ2-1 | TRBD2 | TRBV4-2 | CASSQDEWASGGAGYNEQFF | TGTGCCAGCAGCCAAGACGAATGGGCTAGCGGGGGGGCAGGTTACAATGAGCAGTTCTTC
once | TRBJ2-3 | . | TRBV9 | CASSVGQTSARTDTQYF | TGTGCCAGCAGCGTGGGACAGACTAGCGCCCGCACAGATACGCAGTATTTT
. | TRBJ1-4 | . | TRBV16 | CASSQSAVATNEKLFF | TGTGCCAGCAGCCAATCGGCAGTTGCAACTAATGAAAAACTGTTTTTT
. | TRBJ2-7 | TRBD2 | TRBV4-3 | CASSQSIAGGPYEQYF | TGCGCCAGCAGCCAATCCATAGCGGGAGGTCCCTACGAGCAGTACTTC
. | TRBJ2-6 | . | TRBV5-4 | CASSEARVARSGANVLTF | TGTGCCAGCAGCGAGGCGAGGGTGGCCCGCTCTGGGGCCAACGTCCTGACTTTC
. | TRBJ1-2 | TRBD1 | TRBV6-5 | CASSTGGDGYTF | TGTGCCAGCAGTACAGGGGGCGATGGCTACACCTTC